The 9 T cell receptor beta chains reported below all come from one sample, sequenced in a study of blood T cell repertoires in COVID-19 (dated by TCRdb to about 2020). Libraries came from the immunoSEQ multiplex PCR assay. TCRdb re-hosts the immuneACCESS table, in-frame sequences only. Its copies lack some clones; in the studies checked, an unresolved V gene accounts for under half of them, and the cause for the rest is not known. The sample contains fewer than 300,000 clones, more than 70% of them found a single time. The ten largest make up about 3% of the sample. Sequencing used peripheral blood. The receptors were sampled from a woman aged 18-29 years with acute or convalescent COVID-19.

The chain has TRBV18 and TRBJ2-5; 7 bases align to TRBD1. Germline CDR1 and CDR2: KGHSH and LQKENI. This CDR3 is built from 16 residues. J lost 6 bases, V lost 1 base, and 11 bases had no gene match. CDR3 sequence: CASSPRQDRPLKTQYF. The CDR3, as DNA: TGTGCCAGCTCACCACGGCAGGACAGGCCCCTCAAGACCCAGTACTTC.

The chain combines TRBV6-5 with TRBJ1-2, with a possible D match to TRBD1 (5 bases). In germline, CDR1 is MNHEY, CDR2 SVGAGI. This CDR3 is built from 13 residues. With 0 bases removed from V and 8 bases from J, the gap between germline ends came to 10 bases. CDR3 bases: TGTGCCAGCAGTTACTCAGGGGCGTTGGGCTACACCTTC. This translates into CASSYSGALGYTF.

This clone has just one count. This rearrangement joins TRBV6-5 to TRBJ1-3; the D is unclear. The CDR3 totals 14 residues. Trimming removed 5 bases at V and 1 base at J, with 9 bases between. CDR1 is MNHEY, CDR2 SVGAGI, per germline. For the CDR3, the DNA is TGTGCCAGCAGTCCGAGTATGTCTGGAAACACCATATATTTT. This gives the protein CASSPSMSGNTIYF.

The gene calls are TRBV19 and TRBJ1-1, with a possible D match to TRBD1 (5 bases). CDR1 LNHDA and CDR2 SQIVND come from the germline V gene (reference sequence). This CDR3 contains 13 residues. Trimming took 6 bases from V and 0 from J, leaving 8 bases between them. The CDR3 is CASSDSMNTEAFF. The DNA of the CDR3 is TGTGCCAGTAGCGACAGTATGAACACTGAAGCTTTCTTT. The variable domain in full, with the rest retrieved from reference TRBV19 and TRBJ1-1, is DGGITQSPKYLFRKEGQNVTLSCEQNLNHDAMYWYRQDPGQGLRLIYYSQIVNDFQKGDIAEGYSVSREKKESFPLTVTSAQKNPTAFYLCASSDSMNTEAFFGQGTRLTVV.

J is TRBJ2-2 and V is TRBV2; TRBD2 matches at 7 bases. The trim removed 4 bases at V and 7 bases at J, leaving 9 bases unmatched. Germline V lookup: CDR1 SNHLY, CDR2 FYNNEI. This CDR3 region has 15 residues. The CDR3 loop reads CASSVVAGGDGELFF. DNA for the CDR3: TGTGCCAGCAGTGTCGTAGCGGGTGGGGACGGGGAGCTGTTTTTT.

This chain connects TRBV29-1 to TRBJ2-1; TRBD2 matches at 7 bases. The CDR3 runs to 15 residues. The ends lost 3 bases at V and 7 bases at J; junction bases unmatched: 12. Germline-derived CDR1 and CDR2 are SQVTM and ANQGSEA. DNA of the CDR3: TGCAGCGTTGATGGCGGGAGATGGGGTATGAATGAGCAGTTCTTC. This codes for CSVDGGRWGMNEQFF.

J is TRBJ2-1 and V is TRBV15; TRBD2 agrees at 13 bases. There are 19 residues in the CDR3. CDR1 and CDR2 (germline): LNHNV, YYDKDF (reference sequence). Unmatched junction bases numbered 9, after V lost 2 bases and J lost 2 bases. The CDR3 DNA reads as TGTGCCACCAGCAGATCCTATAGGACTAGCGGGAGTCCCTACAATGAGCAGTTCTTC. This translates into CATSRSYRTSGSPYNEQFF.

The chain's CDR3 is CASSPTTGTGVRSNQPQHF. DNA of the CDR3: TGTGCCAGCAGCCCAACTACCGGGACAGGGGTACGGAGCAATCAGCCCCAGCATTTT. The chain combines TRBV6-2 or TRBV6-3 with TRBJ1-5; 10 positions match TRBD1. In germline, CDR1 is MNHEY, CDR2 SVGEGT. V shed 6 bases and J 1 base; nucleotides not matched to a gene: 15. The CDR3 totals 19 residues.

The genes are TRBV19 and TRBJ1-2; a possible D gene is TRBD1 (6 bases). The length of the CDR3 is 15 residues. Trimming stripped 5 bases from V and 5 bases from J, with 18 bases between. The germline V gene has CDR1 LNHDA and CDR2 SQIVND (reference sequence). As DNA, the CDR3 is TGTGCCAGTAGTCCCAGGGGCTGGCAGCTGTATGGCTACACCTTC. Protein sequence: CASSPRGWQLYGYTF.